The 29 T cell receptor beta chains listed next were all sequenced from one sample in a study of cytomegalovirus exposure and HLA in healthy donors. The PCR made use of 60 Vbeta and 13 Jbeta primers. Profiling relied on immunoSEQ multiplex PCR, and the TCRdb table lists in-frame clones only, not all of them. The sample shows 65,000 to 95,000 clones, 75% of them seen only once. Material: PBMCs. The receptors originated from a man between 65 and 85 years old in good health and CMV-seronegative.

The rearrangement joins TRBV18 to TRBJ1-3; D not certain. V lost 3 bases and J 0 bases, leaving 15 bases between the germline ends. Germline V gene data show CDR1 as KGHSH and CDR2 as LQKENI. This CDR3 spans 17 amino acids. CDR3 residues: CASSPPGGAISGNTIYF. In DNA, the CDR3 is TGTGCCAGCTCACCTCCCGGCGGAGCTATCTCTGGAAACACCATATATTTT.

In its sample, this clone was seen once. The sample has other DNA sequences that encode this CDR3 too. The chain uses TRBV5-6 and TRBJ1-5, with TRBD1 as a possible D gene (6 bases). Per the germline V gene, CDR1 is SGHDT and CDR2 is YYEEEE. This CDR3 contains 15 residues. V lost 4 bases, J lost 4 bases, and 15 bases lay in between. The DNA of the CDR3 is TGTGCCAGCAGCCCATACTCAACAGGGAATCAGCCCCAGCATTTT. This translates into CASSPYSTGNQPQHF.

This rearrangement joins TRBV19 to TRBJ2-2, with TRBD2 matching 9 bases. There are 18 residues in the CDR3. CDR1 LNHDA and CDR2 SQIVND come from the germline V gene (reference sequence). Germline trimming cut 10 bases from V and 4 bases from J; bases unmatched to any gene: 19. CDR3 loop: CATTQGFAGGQITGELFF. The CDR3 DNA is TGTGCCACTACCCAGGGTTTCGCGGGAGGGCAAATCACCGGGGAGCTGTTTTTT.

This chain uses TRBV5-5 with TRBJ2-5; maybe TRBD2 (6 bases). The V gene's germline CDR1 is SGHKS and CDR2 YYEKEE (reference sequence). The CDR3 totals 13 residues. The V gene lost 6 bases and the J gene lost 2 bases, with 11 bases spanning the gap. The DNA of the CDR3 is TGTGCCAGCAACCGGGACTGGCAAGAGACCCAGTACTTC. This sequence encodes CASNRDWQETQYF.

The chain is built from TRBV10-2 and TRBJ2-7, with D hard to call. Germline V lookup: CDR1 WSHSY, CDR2 SAAADI. Trimming removed 3 bases at V and 6 bases at J, with 18 bases between. This CDR3 is 15 amino acids long. The CDR3 spells CASSDVIAPPFEQYF. CDR3 sequence (DNA): TGCGCCAGCAGTGATGTGATAGCACCGCCTTTCGAGCAGTACTTC.

The chain combines TRBV6-5 with TRBJ2-1; 7 positions match TRBD2. There are 16 residues in the CDR3. Germline V lookup: CDR1 MNHEY, CDR2 SVGAGI. Trimming at V came to 0 bases and at J to 4 bases, leaving 6 bases not matched to a gene. The CDR3 loop reads CASSYSPSGAYNEQFF. The CDR3 DNA sequence: TGTGCCAGCAGTTACTCCCCCAGCGGGGCTTACAATGAGCAGTTCTTC.

This chain links TRBV6-5 with TRBJ2-5, with TRBD1 identical over 10 bases. The CDR3 sequence is 15 residues long. Germline V gene lookup returns CDR1 MNHEY and CDR2 SVGAGI. After removal of 6 bases from V and 6 bases from J, the junction contained 10 bases not matched to a gene. CDR3 coding DNA: TGTGCCAGCAGAAGACAGGGGGCGAGTCTGAAGACCCAGTACTTC. Its translation: CASRRQGASLKTQYF.

This rearrangement joins TRBV28 to TRBJ2-3; maybe TRBD2 (6 bases). Germline-derived CDR1 and CDR2 are MDHEN and SYDVKM. Between the trimmed V and J ends, which lost 1 base and 6 bases, there was a span of 11 bases. There are 14 residues in the CDR3. The CDR3 reads CASSLSSDGDTQYF. CDR3 DNA sequence: TGTGCCAGCAGTTTATCTAGCGACGGTGATACGCAGTATTTT.

The rearrangement links TRBV28 to TRBJ2-7; TRBD1 is a possible D gene (5 bases). Germline CDR1 and CDR2: MDHEN and SYDVKM. This CDR3 is 15 amino acids long. V dropped 2 bases and J dropped 2 bases, with 13 bases sitting between them. Here the CDR3 reads CASSLVAGNTYEQYF. CDR3 DNA: TGTGCCAGCAGTTTAGTGGCAGGGAATACCTACGAGCAGTACTTC.

The gene calls are TRBV4-3 and TRBJ1-3; D is perhaps TRBD1 (5 bases). Germline CDR1 reads LGHNA; CDR2 reads YSLEER. V was cut by 0 bases and J by 2 bases, with 8 bases left in between. This CDR3 is built from 15 residues. CDR3 residues: CASSQDWGAGNTIYF. The CDR3 region has the DNA TGCGCCAGCAGCCAAGATTGGGGCGCTGGAAACACCATATATTTT.

This clone was counted a few times. J is TRBJ2-7 and V is TRBV6-1, with D tentatively TRBD2 (6 bases). V was pared by 5 bases and J by 7 bases, with 12 bases between. The CDR3 length is 12 residues. Germline lookup yields CDR1 MNHNS and CDR2 SASEGT. CDR3 sequence reads: CASSSLRGEQYF. CDR3 nucleotides: TGTGCCAGCAGTTCCCTCCGGGGGGAGCAGTACTTC.

V is TRBV10-2 and J is TRBJ2-7, with 8 bases that match TRBD1. The CDR3 sequence is 15 residues long. Germline V CDR1 and CDR2: WSHSY, SAAADI. J lost 2 bases, V lost 6 bases, and 9 bases had no gene match. CDR3 DNA: TGCGCCAGCAGGATCGGGACAGGAATACCCTACGAGCAGTACTTC. Translating gives CASRIGTGIPYEQYF.

The rearrangement links TRBV9 to TRBJ2-1, with 7 nucleotides matching TRBD2. The CDR3 length is 14 residues. Germline V lookup: CDR1 SGDLS, CDR2 YYNGEE. The junction had 6 bases not matched to a gene; V was cut back by 2 bases and J by 7 bases. DNA for the CDR3: TGTGCCAGCAGCGTCCTAGCGGCCCAAAATGAGCAGTTCTTC. This sequence encodes CASSVLAAQNEQFF.

The rearrangement joins TRBV27 to TRBJ2-3; possibly TRBD2 for D (7 bases). V was clipped by 5 bases and J by 0 bases, with 15 bases between them. This CDR3 region has 16 residues. The germline CDR1 and CDR2 sequences are MNHEY and SMNVEV (reference sequence). The CDR3 loop reads CASSRGGAGSTDTQYF. The CDR3 nucleotides read TGTGCCAGCAGTAGGGGGGGGGCCGGCAGCACAGATACGCAGTATTTT.

V gene TRBV7-2 combines with J gene TRBJ2-3; 7 nucleotides align to TRBD1. Germline CDR1 SGHTA, CDR2 FQGNSA. The CDR3 covers 15 residues. Trimming removed 2 bases from V and 2 bases from J; junction bases left unmatched: 4. This CDR3 is CASSLRQGNTDTQYF. CDR3 coding DNA: TGTGCCAGCAGCTTACGACAGGGCAACACAGATACGCAGTATTTT. The full variable domain, its missing parts supplied by reference TRBV7-2 and TRBJ2-3, is GAGVSQSPSNKVTEKGKDVELRCDPISGHTALYWYRQSLGQGLEFLIYFQGNSAPDKSGLPSDRFSAERTGGSVSTLTIQRTQQEDSAVYLCASSLRQGNTDTQYFGPGTRLTVL.

This clone has just a few counts. The chain joins TRBV2 to TRBJ2-1; D remains ambiguous. From germline, CDR1 is SNHLY and CDR2 FYNNEI. This CDR3 is 13 amino acids long. V was clipped by 5 bases and J by 0 bases, with 5 bases between them. This chain's CDR3 is CASSLSSYNEQFF. CDR3 nucleotides: TGTGCCAGCAGTCTCAGCTCCTACAATGAGCAGTTCTTC.

The chain uses TRBV28 and TRBJ2-2; 8 bases fit TRBD1. This CDR3 has 15 residues. The J segment lost 7 bases and the V segment lost 5 bases, leaving 9 bases of the junction unmatched. Germline values: CDR1 MDHEN, CDR2 SYDVKM. The CDR3 DNA follows: TGTGCCAGCAGTCGCCCCGGGACAGGTAGCGGGGAGCTGTTTTTT. Amino acids: CASSRPGTGSGELFF.

The chain has TRBV5-6 and TRBJ2-3, with TRBD2 identical over 8 bases. CDR1 SGHDT and CDR2 YYEEEE come from the germline V gene. This CDR3 spans 15 amino acids. V shed 4 bases and J 2 bases; nucleotides not matched to a gene: 6. The CDR3 DNA follows: TGTGCCAGCAGCGCTTCTAGCGGGTTCACAGATACGCAGTATTTT. Translating gives CASSASSGFTDTQYF.

The chain joins TRBV7-2 to TRBJ2-2; D perhaps matches TRBD2 (5 bases). Per germline, CDR1 SGHTA and CDR2 FQGNSA. The germline V and J ends were trimmed by 4 bases and 11 bases, with 23 bases remaining between them. The CDR3 extends over 16 amino acids. The CDR3 loop is CASSWNRASSSTELFF. The CDR3 DNA follows: TGTGCCAGCAGCTGGAACCGAGCTAGCAGTAGCACAGAGCTGTTTTTT.

This chain connects TRBV14 to TRBJ1-6; D gene unclear. Germline loops: CDR1 SGHDN, CDR2 FVKESK. This CDR3 has 15 amino acids. Trimming took off 6 bases at V and 6 bases at J, with 15 bases between the two ends. CDR3 DNA: TGTGCCAGCAGAGGAACCGACACAATTAATTCACCCCTCCACTTT. Protein sequence: CASRGTDTINSPLHF.

The chain combines TRBV15 with TRBJ2-1; no definite D call. This CDR3 is built from 14 residues. Germline CDR1 and CDR2: LNHNV and YYDKDF (reference sequence). Trimming took off 5 bases at V and 7 bases at J, with 15 bases between the two ends. Written as DNA, the CDR3 is TGTGCCACCAGCCGTCTAGACCGTTGGAATGAGCAGTTCTTC. This gives the protein CATSRLDRWNEQFF.

The chain recombines TRBV28 with TRBJ1-1, with 10 positions matching TRBD1. Germline trimming cut 5 bases from V and 0 bases from J; bases unmatched to any gene: 6. The CDR3 has 16 amino acids. The germline gives CDR1 MDHEN, CDR2 SYDVKM. CDR3 protein: CASSKTGGVLNTEAFF. CDR3 bases: TGTGCCAGCAGTAAGACAGGGGGCGTATTGAACACTGAAGCTTTCTTT.

The CDR3 DNA reads as TGTGCCAGCAGCCCCGGACAGGGGGCACATTCACCCCTCCACTTT. Its protein product is CASSPGQGAHSPLHF. The chain carries TRBV7-2 and TRBJ1-6; 11 nucleotides align to TRBD1. This CDR3 is 15 amino acids long. The germline V gene encodes CDR1 SGHTA and CDR2 FQGNSA. Trimming took 5 bases from V and 8 from J; bases not matched to a gene: 5.

Remarks on this clone: At the DNA level, this CDR3 is encoded by other sequences in the same sample as well. This chain links TRBV10-3 with TRBJ1-1, with D possibly being TRBD1 (6 bases). The germline V and J ends were trimmed by 1 base and 1 base, with 7 bases remaining between them. Germline CDR1 and CDR2: ENHRY and SYGVKD. The CDR3 runs to 14 residues. The CDR3 DNA reads as TGTGCCATCAGTGAGTTACAGGGGAACACTGAAGCTTTCTTT. Amino acids: CAISELQGNTEAFF.

V usage is TRBV6-5 and J usage is TRBJ2-7; 10 positions agree with TRBD2. The CDR3 sequence is 14 residues long. Looked up from germline, CDR1 is MNHEY and CDR2 is SVGAGI. V lost 9 bases and J lost 5; bases outside the gene matches: 10. Written as DNA, the CDR3 is TGTGCCAGTCGGCGTCTAGCGGGAGAGAACGAGCAGTACTTC. It encodes CASRRLAGENEQYF.

This clone appeared a few times. The chain joins TRBV30 to TRBJ2-2, with TRBD1 matching 7 bases. CDR1 GTSNPN and CDR2 SVGIG come from the germline V gene (reference sequence). The length of the CDR3 is 17 residues. V shed 0 bases, J shed 1 base, and the junction held 8 bases outside the gene matches. Written as DNA, the CDR3 is TGTGCCTGGAGTGTACTGACAGGGCTAAAGAACACCGGGGAGCTGTTTTTT. Protein sequence: CAWSVLTGLKNTGELFF.

This clone was picked up a small number of times. This chain uses TRBV29-1 with TRBJ1-1, with 8 positions matching TRBD1. V shed 7 bases and J 6 bases; nucleotides not matched to a gene: 4. The CDR3 length is 11 residues. Germline V lookup: CDR1 SQVTM, CDR2 ANQGSEA. CDR3 nucleotides: TGCAGCGCGAGGGACAGGTCTGAAGCTTTCTTT. Encoded protein: CSARDRSEAFF.

This clone turned up a few times. V gene TRBV19 combines with J gene TRBJ1-1; TRBD1 matches 7 bases. J lost 5 bases, V lost 2 bases, and 11 bases had no gene match. This CDR3 has 16 residues. Germline lookup yields CDR1 LNHDA and CDR2 SQIVND (reference sequence). The CDR3 spells CASSIRKRGRGTEAFF. CDR3 coding DNA: TGTGCCAGTAGTATAAGAAAGAGGGGGCGAGGAACTGAAGCTTTCTTT.

The CDR3 protein is CARTDRDSYEQYF. The CDR3 DNA reads as TGTGCCAGAACCGACAGGGACTCCTACGAGCAGTACTTC. The chain links TRBV27 to TRBJ2-7, with TRBD1 identical over 7 bases. The germline CDR1 and CDR2 sequences are MNHEY and SMNVEV (reference sequence). The CDR3 length is 13 residues. Unmatched junction bases numbered 5, after V lost 9 bases and J lost 0 bases.